A single sample is the source of the 9 T cell receptor beta chains below, sequenced in a study of T-cell memory formation after mild COVID-19. Each CDR3 protein is one row after TCRdb ran MiXCR on the 5' RACE reads. The sample yields fewer than 550,000 distinct CDR3 sequences, 20% seen once. Sample: PBMCs or a T cell subset sorted from them (not recorded which). The receptors were gathered from an adult woman who had mild COVID-19 (a few samples of this study predate the infection). Cell type and time point are not known.

The chain combines TRBV15 with TRBJ1-1; D possibly corresponds to TRBD1 (6 bases). Trimming removed 8 bases at V and 7 bases at J, with 20 bases between. CDR1 is LNHNV, CDR2 YYDKDF, per germline (reference sequence). The CDR3 length is 14 residues. For the CDR3, the DNA is TGTGCCACCGGGAGGGGGACTTTAAGGGGTGAAGCTTTCTTT. It translates to CATGRGTLRGEAFF.

This clonotype has more than one count but fewer than ten. J is TRBJ2-7 and V is TRBV12-3 or TRBV12-4; D is unresolved. CDR3 size: 12 residues. V lost 3 bases, J lost 6 bases, and 9 bases lay in between. The CDR3 protein is CASSLTAGEQYF. The DNA for the CDR3 is TGTGCCAGCAGTTTGACTGCCGGCGAGCAGTACTTC.

The chain uses TRBV5-1 and TRBJ2-3; D is perhaps TRBD1 (5 bases). Germline CDR1 is SGHRS and CDR2 is YFSETQ. V was trimmed by 5 bases and J by 0 bases, leaving 13 bases between them. The CDR3 spans 15 residues. The CDR3 sequence: CASRKDRPSTDTQYF. CDR3 nucleotide sequence: TGCGCCAGCAGAAAAGACAGACCTAGCACAGATACGCAGTATTTT.

V and J are TRBV5-1 and TRBJ2-1, with TRBD2 matching over 13 bases. The germline V gene has CDR1 SGHRS and CDR2 YFSETQ. CDR3 size: 15 residues. The V and J ends lost 4 bases and 9 bases, in that order; junction bases with no gene match: 7. CDR3 sequence (DNA): TGCGCCAGCAGCCCCGGACTAGCGGGAGTTGTTGAGCAGTTCTTC. As protein: CASSPGLAGVVEQFF.

This chain links TRBV7-2 with TRBJ2-5; 7 nucleotides agree with TRBD2. Per germline, CDR1 SGHTA and CDR2 FQGNSA. The length of the CDR3 is 13 residues. V shed 8 bases and J 4 bases; nucleotides not matched to a gene: 7. The DNA of the CDR3 is TGTGCCAGCCGGGGTAGCGGGCTAGAGACCCAGTACTTC. Translation: CASRGSGLETQYF.

This clonotype was observed at least ten times. This chain uses TRBV30 with TRBJ2-1, with D perhaps TRBD1 or TRBD2 (6 bases each). Trimming took off 2 bases at V and 6 bases at J, with 14 bases between the two ends. The CDR3 covers 14 residues. Germline CDR1 and CDR2: GTSNPN and SVGIG (reference sequence). The chain's CDR3 is CAWSRPGEANEQFF. CDR3 nucleotide sequence: TGTGCCTGGAGTCGTCCAGGGGAGGCCAATGAGCAGTTCTTC. The full variable domain, with the rest looked up from reference TRBV30 and TRBJ2-1, is SQTIHQWPATLVQPVGSPLSLECTVEGTSNPNLYWYRQAAGRGLQLLFYSVGIGQISSEVPQNLSASRPQDRQFILSSKKLLLSDSGFYLCAWSRPGEANEQFFGPGTRLTVL.

This clonotype was recorded a few times. The chain uses TRBV18 and TRBJ2-5; D is uncertain. Germline values: CDR1 KGHSH, CDR2 LQKENI. This CDR3 is 15 amino acids long. V was trimmed by 6 bases and J by 2 bases, leaving 16 bases between them. The CDR3 region is CASSPTGPSQETQYF. In nucleotides, the CDR3 is TGTGCCAGCTCCCCAACCGGACCATCACAAGAGACCCAGTACTTC.

Only a few counts were recorded for this clonotype. J is TRBJ2-1 and V is TRBV5-1; D is unclear. The CDR3 spans 14 residues. V was trimmed by 6 bases and J by 2 bases, leaving 12 bases between them. Germline V gene lookup returns CDR1 SGHRS and CDR2 YFSETQ. The CDR3 region has the DNA TGCGCCAGCAATAATGGGGTCGCCTACAATGAGCAGTTCTTC. It is translated as CASNNGVAYNEQFF.

This clonotype was picked up a small number of times. The rearrangement links TRBV29-1 to TRBJ2-2, with D unresolved. Germline values: CDR1 SQVTM, CDR2 ANQGSEA. This CDR3 has 11 amino acids. V was trimmed by 3 bases and J by 3 bases, leaving 2 bases between them. For the CDR3, the DNA is TGCAGCGTTGATCACACCGGGGAGCTGTTTTTT. Its translation is CSVDHTGELFF.